This TCR beta chain was captured by sequencing in a study of T cell repertoires in cytomegalovirus infection. This clonotype was counted ten times or more. TCRdb fed the reads into MiXCR, producing one record per CDR3 protein. This sample has 250,000 to 300,000 distinct CDR3 sequences; roughly 23% occur once, and the top ten carry 11% to 15%. Germline V gene lookup returns CDR1 SGHTA and CDR2 FQGNSA. CDR3 length equals 15 residues. V trimming: 5 bases; J trimming: 4 bases; junction bases outside the gene matches: 8. Input material: PBMCs. The chain combines TRBV7-2 with TRBJ2-7; 10 nucleotides match TRBD2. The receptor's source is a human donor in good health (CMV status not recorded). Some clones in this sample may be carry-over from other donors' samples. The CDR3 DNA reads TGTGCCAGCAGCCCCGGACTAGCGGAGCCTTACGAGCAGTACTTC. It is translated as CASSPGLAEPYEQYF. Supplemented by reference TRBV7-2 and TRBJ2-7, the full variable domain reads GAGVSQSPSNKVTEKGKDVELRCDPISGHTALYWYRQSLGQGLEFLIYFQGNSAPDKSGLPSDRFSAERTGGSVSTLTIQRTQQEDSAVYLCASSPGLAEPYEQYFGPGTRLTVT.